Each of the 29 T cell receptor beta chains below was sequenced from the same sample in a study of OX40 agonist ivuxolimab in advanced cancers. Libraries were made using the immunoSEQ multiplex PCR assay. This immuneACCESS table, as held by TCRdb, lists in-frame sequences with V and J called but not all clones. Of the missing ones, under half trace to an unresolved V gene in checked studies; the others have no known cause. The sample has more than 65,000 clones on record, 90% to 95% of them singletons. Together, the top ten hold around 16% of the sample. Sequences were derived from CD4+ or CD8+ T cells sorted from blood, sampled in a trial of the OX40 agonist ivuxolimab. These TCRs come from an adult with an advanced solid tumor such as melanoma, head and neck, liver or kidney cancer.

The J gene is TRBJ2-1, the V gene TRBV7-6; 9 nucleotides match TRBD1. Germline trimming cut 4 bases from V and 8 bases from J; bases unmatched to any gene: 6. Looked up from germline, CDR1 is SGHVS and CDR2 is FNYEAQ. This CDR3 spans 14 amino acids. The CDR3 region is CASSSPDRGHEQFF. CDR3 nucleotides: TGTGCCAGCAGCTCCCCGGACAGGGGCCATGAGCAGTTCTTC.

The J gene is TRBJ1-2, the V gene TRBV28, with D unclear. Germline assignment: CDR1 MDHEN and CDR2 SYDVKM. The CDR3 length is 16 residues. The germline V and J ends were trimmed by 5 bases and 4 bases, with 20 bases remaining between them. This chain's CDR3 is CASSIPIPPAGYGYTF. CDR3 in DNA: TGTGCCAGCAGTATACCAATCCCGCCAGCAGGCTATGGCTACACCTTC.

This chain connects TRBV14 to TRBJ1-4; 12 bases match TRBD1. The CDR3 has 16 amino acids. The germline V gene has CDR1 SGHDN and CDR2 FVKESK. V lost 4 bases, J lost 4 bases, and 4 bases stayed unmatched. The DNA of the CDR3 is TGTGCCAGCAGCCGGGGACAGGGGGCCCTTAATGAAAAACTGTTTTTT. Its protein product is CASSRGQGALNEKLFF.

A few counts support this clone. The V and J genes are TRBV27 and TRBJ1-1, with no clear D. CDR1 and CDR2 from the germline V gene are MNHEY and SMNVEV (reference sequence). The V end lost 5 bases, the J end lost 1 base, and 14 bases lay between the germline ends. This CDR3 spans 15 amino acids. Here the CDR3 DNA reads TGTGCCAGCAGTACCCGGACGGGTTGGAACACTGAAGCTTTCTTT. It is translated as CASSTRTGWNTEAFF.

The V and J genes are TRBV6-4 and TRBJ2-3; 8 bases match TRBD2. The CDR3 is made up of 15 amino acids. Per germline, CDR1 MRHNA and CDR2 SNTAGT. With 5 bases clipped from V and 2 bases from J, the junction kept 6 bases outside the gene matches. This CDR3 is CASSSREGPTDTQYF. Here the CDR3 DNA reads TGTGCCAGCAGTTCCCGGGAGGGCCCCACAGATACGCAGTATTTT.

This chain connects TRBV13 to TRBJ2-1; weak D call: TRBD2 (6 bases). CDR1 and CDR2 (germline): PRHDT, FYEKMQ (reference sequence). CDR3 length: 13 residues. The V end lost 5 bases, the J end lost 6 bases, and 11 bases lay between the germline ends. The CDR3 bases are TGTGCCAGCAGCGAGGGAGGACGCAATGAGCAGTTCTTC. Translated: CASSEGGRNEQFF.

The chain joins TRBV27 to TRBJ2-7; TRBD1 aligns across 8 bases. In germline, CDR1 is MNHEY, CDR2 SMNVEV (reference sequence). The CDR3 spans 17 residues. Trimming removed 4 bases from V and 4 bases from J; junction bases left unmatched: 15. The CDR3 spells CASSSILGGQANYEQYF. In DNA form, the CDR3 reads TGTGCCAGCAGTTCCATATTGGGGGGACAGGCAAATTACGAGCAGTACTTC.

The chain links TRBV7-9 to TRBJ1-1; D might be TRBD1 (6 bases). V was clipped by 5 bases and J by 8 bases, with 12 bases between them. The length of the CDR3 is 12 residues. Germline CDR1 and CDR2: SEHNR and FQNEAQ (reference sequence). CDR3 nucleotide sequence: TGTGCCAGCAGCACCAGAGGGGGAGAAGCTTTCTTT. This encodes CASSTRGGEAFF.

The V call is TRBV9, the J call TRBJ2-1, with D perhaps TRBD1 (6 bases). Trimming cost V 1 base and J 5 bases, with 10 bases left between them. The CDR3 sequence is 14 residues long. The germline gives CDR1 SGDLS, CDR2 YYNGEE. CDR3 protein: CASSVQGLNNEQFF. The DNA for the CDR3 is TGTGCCAGCAGCGTACAGGGGTTGAACAATGAGCAGTTCTTC.

This clone was detected only once. V and J are TRBV27 and TRBJ2-3, with a tentative D call TRBD1 (6 bases). Per germline, CDR1 MNHEY and CDR2 SMNVEV (reference sequence). Between the trimmed V and J ends, which lost 0 bases and 8 bases, there was a span of 9 bases. The CDR3 spans 13 residues. Here the CDR3 reads CASSLSWGRTQYF. The CDR3 nucleotides are TGTGCCAGCAGTTTATCCTGGGGGCGTACGCAGTATTTT.

The chain links TRBV5-4 to TRBJ2-7; TRBD2 matches at 10 bases. The CDR3 loop spans 14 amino acids. Germline CDR1 SGHNT, CDR2 YYREEE (reference sequence). V was pared by 7 bases and J by 2 bases, with 6 bases of the junction left unmatched. The CDR3 DNA sequence: TGTGCCAGCTCAGATAGCGGGGGGCCCTACGAGCAGTACTTC. This gives the protein CASSDSGGPYEQYF.

The chain combines TRBV7-2 with TRBJ2-1, with no clear D. Germline assignment: CDR1 SGHTA and CDR2 FQGNSA. Trimming removed 3 bases from V and 9 bases from J, with 6 bases in between. The CDR3 is 11 amino acids. The CDR3 DNA is TGTGCCAGCAGCTTGGCTCCTGAGCAGTTCTTC. Amino acids: CASSLAPEQFF.

This clone was detected a few times. The rearrangement uses TRBV2 and TRBJ1-5; 7 bases are shared with TRBD1. V shed 3 bases, J shed 7 bases, and the junction held 6 bases outside the gene matches. CDR3 length: 14 amino acids. Germline CDR1 is SNHLY and CDR2 is FYNNEI. The DNA for the CDR3 is TGTGCCAGCAGTGACTGGGCAGGGGGACAGCCCCAGCATTTT. The encoded protein is CASSDWAGGQPQHF.

The chain is built from TRBV7-6 and TRBJ1-1; 7 nucleotides line up with TRBD1. V was pared by 1 base and J by 3 bases, with 2 bases of the junction left unmatched. The CDR3 has 14 residues. The germline V gene has CDR1 SGHVS and CDR2 FNYEAQ. In nucleotides, the CDR3 is TGTGCCAGCAGCTTAGGACAGGGACACACTGAAGCTTTCTTT. Protein: CASSLGQGHTEAFF.

This sequence joins TRBV6-1 and TRBJ2-7; TRBD2 agrees at 7 bases. Germline V gene data show CDR1 as MNHNS and CDR2 as SASEGT. The V segment lost 6 bases and the J segment 0 bases; nucleotides outside the gene matches: 5. The CDR3 totals 14 residues. CDR3 DNA: TGTGCCAGCAGCCGCGGGGGTTCCTCCTACGAGCAGTACTTC. Translation: CASSRGGSSYEQYF.

The J gene is TRBJ2-4, the V gene TRBV27; D remains ambiguous. Germline loops: CDR1 MNHEY, CDR2 SMNVEV (reference sequence). V shed 0 bases and J shed 0 bases, with 6 bases lying between them. CDR3 length: 15 amino acids. CDR3: CASSLSALAKNIQYF. In nucleotides, the CDR3 is TGTGCCAGCAGTTTATCGGCCCTAGCCAAAAACATTCAGTACTTC.

The rearrangement joins TRBV11-2 to TRBJ1-5; D unresolved. The germline gives CDR1 SGHAT, CDR2 FQNNGV. The CDR3 contains 15 residues. Trimming removed 1 base at V and 6 bases at J, with 13 bases between. The CDR3 reads CASSLGAGGGQPQHF. CDR3 in DNA: TGTGCCAGCAGCTTAGGTGCGGGCGGCGGTCAGCCCCAGCATTTT.

This chain connects TRBV28 to TRBJ2-1, with D perhaps TRBD1 or TRBD2 (5 bases each). CDR1 and CDR2 (germline): MDHEN, SYDVKM. Trimming cost V 2 bases and J 9 bases, with 5 bases left between them. The CDR3 spans 11 residues. As DNA, the CDR3 is TGTGCCAGCAGTTTAGGGGGTGAGCAGTTCTTC. Its translation is CASSLGGEQFF.

This chain uses TRBV5-6 with TRBJ2-7; TRBD1 or TRBD2 may be the D gene (6 bases each). The CDR3 contains 13 residues. The germline V gene has CDR1 SGHDT and CDR2 YYEEEE. Trimming shortened V by 4 bases and J by 5 bases, and 13 bases separated the two germline ends. Here the CDR3 DNA reads TGTGCCAGCAGCCCCCGGGGGCTTAACGAGCAGTACTTC. Its protein product is CASSPRGLNEQYF.

The chain carries TRBV6-5 and TRBJ2-7; D is uncertain. Germline V gives CDR1 MNHEY, CDR2 SVGAGI. CDR3 size: 10 residues. V was clipped by 6 bases and J by 7 bases, with 7 bases between them. The CDR3 here is CASRGGEQYF. Written as DNA, the CDR3 is TGTGCCAGCAGGGGTGGGGAGCAGTACTTC.

V and J are TRBV6-4 and TRBJ2-2; TRBD1 or TRBD2 may be the D gene (6 bases each). The CDR3 sequence is 16 residues long. V was trimmed by 3 bases and J by 3 bases, leaving 14 bases between them. Germline V lookup: CDR1 MRHNA, CDR2 SNTAGT. In DNA form, the CDR3 reads TGTGCCAGCAGTGAGGAGGGGGTAAGGGACACCGGGGAGCTGTTTTTT. This codes for CASSEEGVRDTGELFF.

The rearrangement joins TRBV10-1 to TRBJ2-5, with 9 bases identical to TRBD2. CDR1 is WNHNN, CDR2 SYGVQD, per germline (reference sequence). Germline trimming cut 2 bases from V and 5 bases from J; bases unmatched to any gene: 6. The CDR3 extends over 15 amino acids. The CDR3 here is CASSERRGGWETQYF. The CDR3 DNA reads TGCGCCAGCAGTGAGAGGCGGGGGGGCTGGGAGACCCAGTACTTC.

The gene calls are TRBV6-1 and TRBJ1-6; D is ambiguous. Germline-derived CDR1 and CDR2 are MNHNS and SASEGT. The V gene lost 6 bases and the J gene lost 5 bases, with 11 bases spanning the gap. The CDR3 contains 14 residues. CDR3: CASRYRGHNSPLHF. The CDR3 nucleotides are TGTGCCAGCAGGTACCGGGGTCATAATTCACCCCTCCACTTT.

The V call is TRBV5-1, the J call TRBJ2-5; no firm D call. Germline lookup yields CDR1 SGHRS and CDR2 YFSETQ. V dropped 0 bases and J dropped 1 base, with 13 bases sitting between them. The CDR3 extends over 16 amino acids. CDR3 residues: CASSLGSGLVQETQYF. The CDR3 bases are TGCGCCAGCAGCTTGGGAAGTGGGCTAGTCCAAGAGACCCAGTACTTC.

The V and J genes are TRBV28 and TRBJ2-7; D not resolved. The V end was cut by 4 bases, the J end by 3 bases, with 7 bases between. The CDR3 runs to 12 residues. The germline CDR1 and CDR2 sequences are MDHEN and SYDVKM. As DNA, the CDR3 is TGTGCCAGCAGTTATTTGAGCTACGAGCAGTACTTC. Its translation is CASSYLSYEQYF.

This chain connects TRBV4-1 to TRBJ1-3; D is unclear. Germline V gives CDR1 MGHRA, CDR2 YSYEKL. This CDR3 has 20 residues. The ends were cut back, 4 bases at V and 2 bases at J, with 27 bases in the middle. CDR3 sequence: CASSLNQVLHLYSPGNTIYF. As DNA, the CDR3 is TGCGCCAGCAGCCTTAATCAGGTACTTCACTTGTACTCTCCTGGAAACACCATATATTTT.

The chain carries TRBV28 and TRBJ2-7; D gene uncertain. V was pared by 8 bases and J by 3 bases, with 8 bases between. CDR1 and CDR2 (germline): MDHEN, SYDVKM. CDR3 length: 11 residues. CDR3 amino acids: CASGRLYEQYF. CDR3 DNA sequence: TGTGCCAGCGGCAGACTCTACGAGCAGTACTTC.

The chain carries TRBV7-6 and TRBJ1-1; D gene unclear. The CDR3 consists of 13 residues. V lost 5 bases to trimming and J lost 0 bases, with 7 bases between them. Germline lookup yields CDR1 SGHVS and CDR2 FNYEAQ. Written as DNA, the CDR3 is TGTGCCAGCAGCGATCATATGAACACTGAAGCTTTCTTT. As protein: CASSDHMNTEAFF.

This clone is a singleton in its sample. V gene TRBV19 combines with J gene TRBJ2-7; 8 nucleotides line up with TRBD2. CDR3 length: 16 amino acids. Germline lookup yields CDR1 LNHDA and CDR2 SQIVND (reference sequence). The J segment lost 2 bases and the V segment lost 5 bases, leaving 11 bases of the junction unmatched. Written as DNA, the CDR3 is TGTGCCAGTAGTTCTGCCCTAGCGGGTTGGGCCTACGAGCAGTACTTC. It is translated as CASSSALAGWAYEQYF.